This entry features one T cell receptor (beta chain) sequence. As yet, its antigen is unknown. In germline, CDR1 is LGHNA, CDR2 YSLEER. CDR3 size: 16 residues. This entry belongs to a study of CXCR3-negative and CXCR3-positive naive CD8 T cells. Overall study: Sequencing gave around 140 million TRB reads overall, about 1.5 +/- 0.3 million per library.

Study-wide findings and caveats: The study found comparably high diversity in both naive subsets and much lower diversity in memory CD8+ cells. Relative to CXCR3-negative naive cells, CXCR3-positive naive cells had more hydrophobic TRB CDR3s. CXCR3-negative and CXCR3-positive naive cells shared comparable TRBV-TRBJ usage, but memory cells did not.

The study made its TRB cDNA libraries by 5' RACE, adding UMI labels. TCRdb reanalyzed the 5' RACE reads and collapses them to one entry per CDR3 protein, without DNA. This sample's table reports under 85,000 distinct CDR3 sequences. The rearrangement uses TRBV4-3 and TRBJ1-6; without DNA, the TCRdb call of TRBD1 cannot be checked. Sequences were obtained from naive CXCR3+ CD8+ T cells from blood. Subset in this sample: CD45RO-CCR7+CD27+CD95- naive CD8+ T cells expressing CXCR3 (TNR3+). The clonotype comes from a human donor in good health. Some clones in this sample may be carry-over from other donors' samples. The CDR3 loop is CASSPRHDSYNSPLHF.